This T cell receptor (beta chain) is drawn from a study of a mutant IDH1 vaccine in newly diagnosed glioma. Study information: Previous treatment comprised radiotherapy, temozolomide, or both, mostly both.

Time point in this sample: week 5, during vaccination. Doses of 300 ug of mutant IDH1 20-mer peptide were given with topical imiquimod. New WHO grade 3 or 4 astrocytomas that were IDH1-mutant and ATRX-lost occurred in the donors. Germline loops: CDR1 SGHRS, CDR2 YFSETQ. The CDR3 consists of 12 residues. Unmatched junction bases numbered 3, after V lost 4 bases and J lost 6 bases. This clone has only one observation. Antigen unknown. Method: immunoSEQ multiplex PCR; TCRdb's copy keeps in-frame clones and lacks some. Of tens of thousands of clones listed, 90% to 95% are singletons. The receptor was isolated from a woman aged 45-60 years with glioma. Material: PBMCs, obtained from a glioma patient whose treatment included an IDH1 peptide vaccine. V is TRBV5-1 and J is TRBJ2-7, with 8 bases fitting TRBD1. The CDR3 coding sequence is TGCGCCAGCAGCCTGGGACAGGTCGAGCAGTACTTC. This gives the protein CASSLGQVEQYF.